This entry describes one T cell receptor beta chain. The data originate from a study of cytomegalovirus exposure and HLA in healthy donors. PCR employed 60 Vbeta and 13 Jbeta primers. The repertoire was sequenced with immunoSEQ multiplex PCR; TCRdb's copy has only in-frame clones and lacks some. The table has around 190,000 clones, around 77% seen once. J gave up 9 bases and V 1 base, and 7 bases lay outside the gene matches. Germline CDR1 and CDR2: SGHVS and FNYEAQ. The CDR3 sequence is 16 residues long. The chain links TRBV7-6 to TRBJ2-1, with 12 nucleotides matching TRBD1. The receptor comes from a woman in her 30s in good health and CMV-seronegative. Sequencing used PBMCs. The DNA of the CDR3 is TGTGCCAGCAGCTTAGTGACCGGGACAGGGGGCGCTGAGCAGTTCTTC. It encodes CASSLVTGTGGAEQFF. The full variable domain, in which reference TRBV7-6 and TRBJ2-1 provide the parts outside the CDR3, is GAGVSQSPRYKVTKRGQDVALRCDPISGHVSLYWYRQALGQGPEFLTYFNYEAQQDKSGLPNDRFSAERPEGSISTLTIQRTEQRDSAMYRCASSLVTGTGGAEQFFGPGTRLTVL.